This TCR beta chain was retrieved from a study of cytomegalovirus exposure and HLA in healthy donors. Study information: Among 350 to 500 genotyped donors, roughly 80% fell in the Caucasian-associated ancestry cluster.

Use of 60 Vbeta and 13 Jbeta primers characterized the PCR. Assay: immunoSEQ multiplex PCR; the TCRdb copy retains only in-frame clones and omits some. The sample yields about 160,000 clones, roughly 80% seen once. The CDR3 runs 11 residues. Trimming took off 0 bases at V and 8 bases at J, with 5 bases between the two ends. The germline V gene has CDR1 SGHDT and CDR2 YYEEEE. The clonotype comes from a woman aged 45-65 years in good health and CMV-seronegative. The genes are TRBV5-6 and TRBJ1-1; no clear D. Sequences were obtained from PBMCs. In DNA, the CDR3 is TGTGCCAGCAGCTTGGCGTTAGAAGCTTTCTTT. This translates into CASSLALEAFF.